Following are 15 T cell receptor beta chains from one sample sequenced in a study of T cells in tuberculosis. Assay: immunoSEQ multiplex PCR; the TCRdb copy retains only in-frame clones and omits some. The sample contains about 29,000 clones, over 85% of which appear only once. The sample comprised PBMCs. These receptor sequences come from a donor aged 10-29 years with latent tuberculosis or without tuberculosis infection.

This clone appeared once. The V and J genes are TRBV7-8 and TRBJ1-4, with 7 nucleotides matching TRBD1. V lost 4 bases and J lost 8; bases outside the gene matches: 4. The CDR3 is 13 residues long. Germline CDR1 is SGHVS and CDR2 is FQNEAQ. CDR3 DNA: TGTGCCAGCAGCTCGCAGGGGGGCGAAAAACTGTTTTTT. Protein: CASSSQGGEKLFF.

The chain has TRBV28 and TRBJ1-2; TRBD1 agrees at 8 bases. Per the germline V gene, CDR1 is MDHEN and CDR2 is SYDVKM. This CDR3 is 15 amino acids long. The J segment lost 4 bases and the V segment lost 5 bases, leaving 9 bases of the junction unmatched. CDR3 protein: CASSTQGEPRYGYTF. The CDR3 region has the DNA TGTGCCAGCAGTACACAGGGGGAGCCACGCTATGGCTACACCTTC.

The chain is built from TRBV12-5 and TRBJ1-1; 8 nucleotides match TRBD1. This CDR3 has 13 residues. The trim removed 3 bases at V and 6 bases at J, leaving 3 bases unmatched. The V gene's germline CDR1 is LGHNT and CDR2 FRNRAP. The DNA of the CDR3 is TGTGCTAGTGGTTTTACAGGGGGGGCTGAAGCTTTCTTT. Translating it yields CASGFTGGAEAFF.

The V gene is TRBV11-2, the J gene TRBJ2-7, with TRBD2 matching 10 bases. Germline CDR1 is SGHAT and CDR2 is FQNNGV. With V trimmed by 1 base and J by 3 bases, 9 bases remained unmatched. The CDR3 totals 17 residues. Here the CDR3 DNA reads TGTGCCAGCAGCTTAGGTCAGGTAGCGGGAGGATTCTACGAGCAGTACTTC. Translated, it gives CASSLGQVAGGFYEQYF. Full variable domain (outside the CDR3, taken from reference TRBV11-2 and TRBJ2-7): EAGVAQSPRYKIIEKRQSVAFWCNPISGHATLYWYQQILGQGPKLLIQFQNNGVVDDSQLPKDRFSAERLKGVDSTLKIQPAKLEDSAVYLCASSLGQVAGGFYEQYFGPGTRLTVT.

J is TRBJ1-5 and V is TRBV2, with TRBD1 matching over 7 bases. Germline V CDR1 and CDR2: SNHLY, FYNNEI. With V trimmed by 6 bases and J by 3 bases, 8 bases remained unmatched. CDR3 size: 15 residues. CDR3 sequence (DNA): TGTGCCAGCAGGCTAAGGACAGGTCACAATCAGCCCCAGCATTTT. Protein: CASRLRTGHNQPQHF. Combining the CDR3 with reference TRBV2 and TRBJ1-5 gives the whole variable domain EPEVTQTPSHQVTQMGQEVILRCVPISNHLYFYWYRQILGQKVEFLVSFYNNEISEKSEIFDDQFSVERPDGSNFTLKIRSTKLEDSAMYFCASRLRTGHNQPQHFGDGTRLSIL.

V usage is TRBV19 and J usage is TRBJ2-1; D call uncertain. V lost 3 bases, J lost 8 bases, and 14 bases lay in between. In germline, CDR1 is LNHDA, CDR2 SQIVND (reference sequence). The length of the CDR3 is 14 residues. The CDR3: CASSIVSTWDEQFF. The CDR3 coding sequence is TGTGCCAGTAGTATCGTATCGACTTGGGATGAGCAGTTCTTC.

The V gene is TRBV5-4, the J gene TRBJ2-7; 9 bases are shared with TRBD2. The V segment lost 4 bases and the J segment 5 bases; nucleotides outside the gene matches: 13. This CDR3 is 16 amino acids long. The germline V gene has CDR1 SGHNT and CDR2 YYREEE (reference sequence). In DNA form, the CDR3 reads TGTGCCAGCAGCCCCTCCGGACTAGCGTTAACTAACGAGCAGTACTTC. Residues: CASSPSGLALTNEQYF.

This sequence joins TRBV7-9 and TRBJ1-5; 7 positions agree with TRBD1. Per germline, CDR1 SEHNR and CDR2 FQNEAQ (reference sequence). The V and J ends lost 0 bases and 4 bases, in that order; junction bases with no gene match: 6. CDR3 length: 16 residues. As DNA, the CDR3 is TGTGCCAGCAGCTTAGCACAGACAGGGAGGAATCAGCCCCAGCATTTT. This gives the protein CASSLAQTGRNQPQHF.

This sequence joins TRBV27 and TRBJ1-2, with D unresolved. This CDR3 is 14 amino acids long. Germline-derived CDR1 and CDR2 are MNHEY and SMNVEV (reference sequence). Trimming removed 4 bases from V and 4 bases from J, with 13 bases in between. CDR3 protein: CASSSRFPAYGYTF. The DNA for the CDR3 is TGTGCCAGCAGTTCTAGGTTCCCGGCCTATGGCTACACCTTC.

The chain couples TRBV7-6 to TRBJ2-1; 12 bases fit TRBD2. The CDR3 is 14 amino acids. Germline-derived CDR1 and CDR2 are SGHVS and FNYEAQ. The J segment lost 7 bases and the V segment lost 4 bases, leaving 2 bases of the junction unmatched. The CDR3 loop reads CASSSSGGGNEQFF. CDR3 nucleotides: TGTGCCAGCAGCTCTAGCGGGGGGGGGAATGAGCAGTTCTTC.

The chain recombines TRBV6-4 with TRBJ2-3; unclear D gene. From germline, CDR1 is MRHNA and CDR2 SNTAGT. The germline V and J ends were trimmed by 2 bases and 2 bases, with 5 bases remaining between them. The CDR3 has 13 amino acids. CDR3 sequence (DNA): TGTGCCAGCAGTGACGCGGTCACAGATACGCAGTATTTT. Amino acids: CASSDAVTDTQYF.

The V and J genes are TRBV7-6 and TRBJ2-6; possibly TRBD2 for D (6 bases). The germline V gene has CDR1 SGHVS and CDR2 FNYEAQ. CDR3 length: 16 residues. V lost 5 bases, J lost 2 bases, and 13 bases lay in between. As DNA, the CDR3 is TGTGCCAGCAGCCAGGGAGGAGGGACTGGGGCCAACGTCCTGACTTTC. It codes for CASSQGGGTGANVLTF.

The CDR3 spells CSVDSTEAGGETQYF. The CDR3 coding sequence is TGCAGCGTTGATTCAACGGAGGCGGGAGGAGAGACCCAGTACTTC. The chain links TRBV29-1 to TRBJ2-5, with 8 bases aligning to TRBD2. CDR3 length: 15 residues. Germline V CDR1 and CDR2: SQVTM, ANQGSEA. V lost 3 bases and J lost 4; bases outside the gene matches: 10.

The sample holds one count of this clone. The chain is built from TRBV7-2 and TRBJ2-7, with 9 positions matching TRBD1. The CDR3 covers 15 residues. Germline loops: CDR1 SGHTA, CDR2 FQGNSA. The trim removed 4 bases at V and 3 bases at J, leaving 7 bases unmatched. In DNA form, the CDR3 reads TGTGCCAGCAGCTATACCGGGACAGGGCACTACGAGCAGTACTTC. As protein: CASSYTGTGHYEQYF.

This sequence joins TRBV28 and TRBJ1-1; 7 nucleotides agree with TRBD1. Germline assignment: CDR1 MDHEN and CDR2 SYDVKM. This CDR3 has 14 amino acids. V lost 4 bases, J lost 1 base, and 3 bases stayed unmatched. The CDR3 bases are TGTGCCAGCAGTTGGGGACAGACGAACACTGAAGCTTTCTTT. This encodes CASSWGQTNTEAFF.